The 30 T cell receptor beta chains listed next were all sequenced from one sample in a study of CD8 T cells in Susac syndrome. Reverse transcription of roughly 0.5 to 1 ug RNA was carried out with random hexamers. TCRdb recomputed calls from the immunoSEQ multiplex PCR reads with MiXCR, one row per CDR3 protein. The table shows about 200,000 distinct CDR3 sequences, with 85% to 95% occurring only once. Sequenced sample: CD4+ T cells from PBMCs. The source of these receptors is a human donor in good health.

The V call is TRBV13, the J call TRBJ1-2, with D unresolved. Germline CDR1 and CDR2: PRHDT and FYEKMQ (reference sequence). The CDR3 length is 14 residues. V was trimmed by 2 bases and J by 9 bases, leaving 16 bases between them. CDR3 coding DNA: TGTGCCAGCAGCTTAATTGGCAGGCGGTATAGCTACACCTTC. Encoded protein: CASSLIGRRYSYTF.

This clonotype was observed a few times. This chain connects TRBV7-8 to TRBJ1-6; no definite D call. V was cut by 8 bases and J by 8 bases, with 10 bases left in between. Germline CDR1 is SGHVS and CDR2 is FQNEAQ. This CDR3 spans 12 amino acids. The CDR3 DNA reads as TGTGCCAGCCGGACGAACGATTCACCCCTCCACTTT. Its translation: CASRTNDSPLHF.

This clonotype was found once. The chain carries TRBV30 and TRBJ1-3, with unresolved D. CDR1 is GTSNPN, CDR2 SVGIG, per germline (reference sequence). CDR3 length: 14 amino acids. Between the trimmed V and J ends, which lost 0 bases and 4 bases, there was a span of 10 bases. The CDR3 here is CAWSVLRSGNTIYF. In DNA, the CDR3 is TGTGCCTGGAGTGTACTAAGGTCGGGAAACACCATATATTTT.

Comments on this clonotype: At one end, the junction sequence differs from germline, possibly due to a read error. The chain is built from TRBV3-1 and TRBJ2-5, with D possibly matching TRBD2 (6 bases). Germline V CDR1 and CDR2: LGHDT, YNNKEL (reference sequence). The CDR3 extends over 15 amino acids. The CDR3 spells CASGQPRGSQETQYF. The CDR3 nucleotides read TGTGCCAGCGGCCAGCCCCGGGGGTCCCAAGAGACCCAGTACTTC.

This sequence joins TRBV29-1 and TRBJ2-3, with D perhaps matching TRBD1 (5 bases). The CDR3 loop spans 12 amino acids. V lost 3 bases, J lost 6 bases, and 10 bases lay in between. From germline, CDR1 is SQVTM and CDR2 ANQGSEA. This chain's CDR3 is CSVDPRVDTQYF. The CDR3 nucleotides are TGCAGCGTTGACCCCAGGGTTGATACGCAGTATTTT.

The chain links TRBV10-3 to TRBJ2-5, with D unclear. Per the germline V gene, CDR1 is ENHRY and CDR2 is SYGVKD. V lost 0 bases and J 5 bases, leaving 10 bases between the germline ends. This CDR3 has 14 amino acids. The CDR3 loop reads CAISESSQAETQYF. CDR3 nucleotide sequence: TGTGCCATCAGTGAGTCGAGCCAAGCGGAGACCCAGTACTTC.

The genes are TRBV23-1 and TRBJ1-1; D is unclear. TRBV23-1 counts as an open reading frame of uncertain function. V lost 0 bases and J lost 4, with 15 bases in between. The CDR3 covers 16 residues. The chain's CDR3 is CASSQSREIWGTEAFF. CDR3 DNA: TGCGCCAGCAGTCAATCGAGAGAGATTTGGGGCACTGAAGCTTTCTTT.

This clonotype was observed a single time. The chain uses TRBV5-1 and TRBJ1-1; D gene ambiguous. From germline, CDR1 is SGHRS and CDR2 YFSETQ. CDR3 size: 13 residues. Trimming left V 7 bases short and J 1 base short, with 11 bases between. CDR3 nucleotides: TGCGCCAGCGCACTCGACACGAACACTGAAGCTTTCTTT. It yields the protein CASALDTNTEAFF.

V gene TRBV20-1 combines with J gene TRBJ2-5; D gene unclear. The CDR3 extends over 17 amino acids. Germline V gene lookup returns CDR1 DFQATT and CDR2 SNEGSKA (reference sequence). Trimming took off 0 bases at V and 1 base at J, with 18 bases between the two ends. The CDR3 loop is CSARDPGPVEPQETQYF. The CDR3, as DNA: TGCAGTGCTAGAGACCCCGGGCCCGTGGAGCCCCAAGAGACCCAGTACTTC.

The CDR3 loop is CSVEAGWNYGYTF. As DNA, the CDR3 is TGCAGCGTGGAGGCAGGTTGGAACTATGGCTACACCTTC. This sequence joins TRBV29-1 and TRBJ1-2; D unclear. Trimming left V 6 bases short and J 2 bases short, with 13 bases between. CDR1 is SQVTM, CDR2 ANQGSEA, per germline. This CDR3 is built from 13 residues.

The chain links TRBV21-1 to TRBJ2-7; the table calls TRBD1, which could not be checked here. TRBV21-1 is designated a pseudogene. The CDR3 consists of 14 residues. This CDR3 reads CASSPPGGGYEQYV. In DNA form, the CDR3 reads TGTGCCAGCAGCCCCCCTGGCGGGGGATACGAGCAGTACGTC.

The chain joins TRBV18 to TRBJ1-6, with 7 bases matching TRBD1. From germline, CDR1 is KGHSH and CDR2 LQKENI. The CDR3 has 14 amino acids. Trimming cost V 3 bases and J 4 bases; bases outside gene matches: 0. CDR3 bases: TGTGCCAGCTCACCGACAGGGTATAATTCACCCCTCCACTTT. Translation: CASSPTGYNSPLHF.

The chain combines TRBV4-1 with TRBJ2-2; TRBD2 might be the D (5 bases). This CDR3 is 16 amino acids long. Trimming took off 1 base at V and 4 bases at J, with 13 bases between the two ends. CDR1 is MGHRA, CDR2 YSYEKL, per germline. Here the CDR3 reads CASSQAVLAGTGELFF. CDR3 DNA sequence: TGCGCCAGCAGCCAAGCGGTGCTAGCTGGCACCGGGGAGCTGTTTTTT.

The chain is built from TRBV10-1 and TRBJ2-1; maybe TRBD2 (5 bases). Germline V lookup: CDR1 WNHNN, CDR2 SYGVQD (reference sequence). Trimming took off 0 bases at V and 16 bases at J, with 13 bases between the two ends. This CDR3 contains 12 residues. CDR3 in DNA: TGCGCCAGCAGTGAGTCGGACCGAGCGGTCTTCTTC. It encodes CASSESDRAVFF.

V is TRBV27 and J is TRBJ1-5; the D gene is possibly TRBD1 (5 bases). With 3 bases removed from V and 2 bases from J, the gap between germline ends came to 17 bases. Germline V lookup: CDR1 MNHEY, CDR2 SMNVEV (reference sequence). This CDR3 has 17 amino acids. CDR3 loop: CASSFRASVGGNQPQHF. The CDR3 coding sequence is TGTGCCAGCAGTTTCCGGGCGTCTGTGGGGGGCAATCAGCCCCAGCATTTT.

The chain recombines TRBV29-1 with TRBJ2-3; D remains ambiguous. V was shortened by 6 bases and J by 1 base, with 14 bases between the two germline ends. Looked up from germline, CDR1 is SQVTM and CDR2 is ANQGSEA. The CDR3 sequence is 14 residues long. The CDR3 loop reads CSVRYTRRTDTQYF. The DNA of the CDR3 is TGCAGCGTCCGGTACACGCGGCGCACAGATACGCAGTATTTT.

V is TRBV9 and J is TRBJ2-3; TRBD1 matches at 9 bases. After removal of 4 bases from V and 0 bases from J, the junction contained 3 bases not matched to a gene. There are 15 residues in the CDR3. In germline, CDR1 is SGDLS, CDR2 YYNGEE. The CDR3 sequence: CASSPGQGSTDTQYF. In nucleotides, the CDR3 is TGTGCCAGCAGCCCTGGACAGGGGAGCACAGATACGCAGTATTTT.

The chain links TRBV29-1 to TRBJ1-2; no clear D gene. The V end was cut by 6 bases, the J end by 7 bases, with 15 bases between. Germline V gives CDR1 SQVTM, CDR2 ANQGSEA. This CDR3 comprises 12 residues. The CDR3: CSVGWGLGGYTF. The DNA for the CDR3 is TGCAGCGTGGGGTGGGGTTTAGGTGGCTACACCTTC.

This chain uses TRBV7-6 with TRBJ2-1; TRBD2 aligns across 8 bases. This CDR3 is 14 amino acids long. Germline trimming cut 5 bases from V and 10 bases from J; bases unmatched to any gene: 10. Germline CDR1 SGHVS, CDR2 FNYEAQ. The CDR3 spells CASSPGGAINEQFF. CDR3 DNA: TGTGCCAGCAGCCCGGGGGGGGCCATCAACGAGCAGTTCTTC.

The chain carries TRBV20-1 and TRBJ2-2; no firm D call. Germline V lookup: CDR1 DFQATT, CDR2 SNEGSKA (reference sequence). This CDR3 is 13 amino acids long. Trimming removed 1 base from V and 5 bases from J, with 8 bases in between. Here the CDR3 DNA reads TGCAGTGCTAGAGCCTCTTTGACCGGGGAGCTGTTTTTT. Encoded protein: CSARASLTGELFF.

This chain joins TRBV6-2 or TRBV6-3 and TRBJ2-6; no firm D call. CDR1 and CDR2 from the germline V gene are MNHEY and SVGEGT. Deletions cut 8 bases from V and 2 bases from J, with 7 bases between. This CDR3 spans 13 amino acids. CDR3 DNA sequence: TGTGCCAGCGGTGGGGCTGGGGCCAACGTCCTGACTTTC. Protein sequence: CASGGAGANVLTF.

The chain uses TRBV19 and TRBJ2-1; D gene uncertain. The CDR3 sequence is 13 residues long. V lost 3 bases and J 3 bases, leaving 6 bases between the germline ends. In germline, CDR1 is LNHDA, CDR2 SQIVND (reference sequence). In DNA form, the CDR3 reads TGTGCCAGTAGTATGCAGGACTACAATGAGCAGTTCTTC. This gives the protein CASSMQDYNEQFF.

The chain recombines TRBV7-2 with TRBJ2-7; 9 bases line up with TRBD2. With 3 bases clipped from V and 4 bases from J, the junction kept 4 bases outside the gene matches. CDR1 is SGHTA and CDR2 is FQGNSA in the germline V gene. There are 14 residues in the CDR3. The CDR3 coding sequence is TGTGCCAGCAGCTTGACTAGCGGCAGTTACGAGCAGTACGTC. This sequence encodes CASSLTSGSYEQYV.

This clonotype came up once. This chain joins TRBV7-9 and TRBJ2-5; D is perhaps TRBD2 (5 bases). V lost 5 bases to trimming and J lost 5 bases, with 21 bases between them. Germline V gives CDR1 SEHNR, CDR2 FQNEAQ (reference sequence). The CDR3 is 16 residues long. CDR3 DNA: TGTGCCAGCAGCCCCCGGGTCACGGGAATGAAGGAGACCCAGTACTTC. This encodes CASSPRVTGMKETQYF.

The chain has TRBV28 and TRBJ2-7, with 11 bases fitting TRBD1. J was trimmed by 7 bases and V by 8 bases; bases with no gene match: 10. The CDR3 spans 14 residues. Germline lookup yields CDR1 MDHEN and CDR2 SYDVKM. The chain's CDR3 is CASGRTGGLVEQYF. The CDR3 DNA sequence: TGTGCCAGCGGTCGGACAGGGGGCCTTGTGGAGCAGTACTTC.

The chain joins TRBV28 to TRBJ1-2; unclear D gene. Deletions cut 6 bases from V and 3 bases from J, with 14 bases between. The CDR3 consists of 14 residues. Per germline, CDR1 MDHEN and CDR2 SYDVKM. CDR3 in amino acids: CASRGADGDYGYTF. CDR3 DNA: TGTGCCAGCAGGGGAGCCGACGGCGACTATGGCTACACCTTC.

The V and J genes are TRBV28 and TRBJ2-3; the D gene is possibly TRBD2 (7 bases). CDR3 length: 14 residues. CDR1 and CDR2 from the germline V gene are MDHEN and SYDVKM. The V and J ends lost 4 bases and 3 bases respectively, with 11 bases between them. The CDR3 protein is CASSWGGPTDTQYF. In DNA form, the CDR3 reads TGTGCCAGCAGTTGGGGGGGGCCGACAGATACGCAGTATTTT.

The chain links TRBV20-1 to TRBJ1-1, with D unresolved. Per the germline V gene, CDR1 is DFQATT and CDR2 is SNEGSKA (reference sequence). The CDR3 runs to 14 residues. Trimming left V 3 bases short and J 0 bases short, with 11 bases between. This CDR3 is CSASIRPLNTEAFF. The CDR3 coding sequence is TGCAGTGCTAGTATCAGACCGCTGAACACTGAAGCTTTCTTT.

This rearrangement joins TRBV20-1 to TRBJ2-1; D ambiguous. CDR1 is DFQATT and CDR2 is SNEGSKA in the germline V gene (reference sequence). This CDR3 contains 14 residues. Deletions cut 3 bases from V and 4 bases from J, with 13 bases between. The CDR3, as DNA: TGCAGTGCTAGTCGCGACCCGATGTACAATGAGCAGTTCTTC. This translates into CSASRDPMYNEQFF.

Comments on this clonotype: Compared with germline, one end of the junction differs, possibly owing to a read error. This chain uses TRBV20-1 with TRBJ2-3; TRBD2 matches 9 bases. The CDR3 runs to 12 residues. In germline, CDR1 is DFQATT, CDR2 SNEGSKA (reference sequence). CDR3 region: CSARVQAGGQYF. The CDR3 DNA follows: TGCAGTGCCAGAGTACAAGCGGGGGGGCAGTATTTT.